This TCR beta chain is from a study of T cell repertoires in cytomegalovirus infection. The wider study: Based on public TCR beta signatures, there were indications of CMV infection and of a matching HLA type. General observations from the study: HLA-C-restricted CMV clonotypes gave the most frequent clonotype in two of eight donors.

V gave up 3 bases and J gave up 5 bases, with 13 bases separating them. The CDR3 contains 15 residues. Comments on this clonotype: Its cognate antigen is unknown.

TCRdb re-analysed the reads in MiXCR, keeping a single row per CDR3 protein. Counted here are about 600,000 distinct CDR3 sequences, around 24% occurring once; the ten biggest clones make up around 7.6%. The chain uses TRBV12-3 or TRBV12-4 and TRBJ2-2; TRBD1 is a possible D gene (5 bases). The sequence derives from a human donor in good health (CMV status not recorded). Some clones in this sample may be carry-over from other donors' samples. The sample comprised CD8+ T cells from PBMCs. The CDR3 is CASSFEAGKTGELFF. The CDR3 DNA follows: TGTGCCAGCAGTTTTGAAGCAGGGAAGACCGGGGAGCTGTTTTTT.